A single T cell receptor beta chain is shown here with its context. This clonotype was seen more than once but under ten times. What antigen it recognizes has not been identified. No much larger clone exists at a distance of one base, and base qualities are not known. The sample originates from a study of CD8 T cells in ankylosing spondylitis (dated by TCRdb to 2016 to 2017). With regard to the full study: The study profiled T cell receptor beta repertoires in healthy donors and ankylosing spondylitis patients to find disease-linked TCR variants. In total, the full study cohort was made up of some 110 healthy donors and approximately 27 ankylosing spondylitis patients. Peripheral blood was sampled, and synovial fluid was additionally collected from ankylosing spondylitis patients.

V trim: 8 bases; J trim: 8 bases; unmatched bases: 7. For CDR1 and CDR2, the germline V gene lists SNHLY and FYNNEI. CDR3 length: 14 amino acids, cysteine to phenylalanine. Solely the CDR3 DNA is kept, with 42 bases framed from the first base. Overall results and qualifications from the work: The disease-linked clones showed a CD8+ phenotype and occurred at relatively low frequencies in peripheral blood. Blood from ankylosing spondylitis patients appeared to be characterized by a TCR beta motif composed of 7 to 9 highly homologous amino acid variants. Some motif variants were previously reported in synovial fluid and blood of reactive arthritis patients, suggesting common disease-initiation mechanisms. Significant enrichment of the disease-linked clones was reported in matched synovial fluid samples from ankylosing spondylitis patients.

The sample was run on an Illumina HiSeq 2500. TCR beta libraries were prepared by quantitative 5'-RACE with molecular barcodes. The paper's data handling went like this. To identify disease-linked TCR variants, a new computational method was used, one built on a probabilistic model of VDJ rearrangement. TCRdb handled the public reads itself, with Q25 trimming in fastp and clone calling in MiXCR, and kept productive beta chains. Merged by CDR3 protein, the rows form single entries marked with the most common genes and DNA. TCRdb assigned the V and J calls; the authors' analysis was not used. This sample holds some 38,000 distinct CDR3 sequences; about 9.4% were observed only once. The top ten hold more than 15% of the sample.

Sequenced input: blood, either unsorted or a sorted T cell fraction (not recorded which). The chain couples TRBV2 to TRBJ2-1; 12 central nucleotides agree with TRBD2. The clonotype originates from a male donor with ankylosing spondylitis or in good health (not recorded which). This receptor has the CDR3 CASGLAGGFHEQFF. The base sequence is TGTGCCAGCGGTCTAGCGGGAGGGTTCCATGAGCAGTTCTTC.